The T cell receptor (beta chain) under discussion was sequenced for a study of blood T cell repertoires in COVID-19. TCRdb keeps only in-frame clones here, not all; method: immunoSEQ multiplex PCR. The data contain about 430,000 clones, more than 70% of them singletons. This clone has just a few counts. The origin of this receptor is a woman under 30 who had been exposed to COVID-19. Sequencing was performed on PBMCs or T cells enriched from blood (not recorded which).

The CDR3 DNA sequence: TGTGCCAGTAGTATAGTGCGGGGTAATTCACCCCTCCACTTT. As protein: CASSIVRGNSPLHF. This rearrangement joins TRBV19 to TRBJ1-6; D gene uncertain. This CDR3 contains 14 residues. Between the trimmed V and J ends, which lost 1 base and 6 bases, there was a span of 7 bases. Germline CDR1 reads LNHDA; CDR2 reads SQIVND (reference sequence).